These 6 T cell receptor beta chains were sequenced from one sample in a study of shared clonotypes between healthy human individuals. Here immunoSEQ multiplex PCR was the method, and the copy in TCRdb shows in-frame clones only, minus some. The sample has around 990,000 clones, 70% to 85% seen once. Sequencing was done on a sample of memory CD4+ T cells from PBMCs. Subset meaning: CD45RA-negative fraction. These receptors all come from a man younger than 30 in good health. Some clones in this sample may be carry-over from other donors' samples.

V gene TRBV15 combines with J gene TRBJ1-2; 11 positions match TRBD1. Germline-derived CDR1 and CDR2 are LNHNV and YYDKDF (reference sequence). The V segment lost 0 bases and the J segment 6 bases; nucleotides outside the gene matches: 0. The CDR3 sequence is 14 residues long. CDR3 sequence: CATSREDRGHGYTF. The CDR3 nucleotides are TGTGCCACCAGCAGAGAGGACAGGGGGCATGGCTACACCTTC. Combining the CDR3 with reference TRBV15 and TRBJ1-2 gives the whole variable domain DAMVIQNPRYQVTQFGKPVTLSCSQTLNHNVMYWYQQKSSQAPKLLFHYYDKDFNNEADTPDNFQSRRPNTSFCFLDIRSPGLGDTAMYLCATSREDRGHGYTFGSGTRLTVV.

This rearrangement joins TRBV28 to TRBJ1-5; D is possibly TRBD1 (6 bases). This CDR3 has 13 amino acids. The V end lost 10 bases, the J end lost 15 bases, and 25 bases lay between the germline ends. Germline CDR1 reads MDHEN; CDR2 reads SYDVKM. Written as DNA, the CDR3 is TGTGCCACCTCGTTTGGGGGCGCCATGTCGTGGCATTTT. It translates to CATSFGGAMSWHF. The full variable domain, with the rest looked up from reference TRBV28 and TRBJ1-5, is DVKVTQSSRYLVKRTGEKVFLECVQDMDHENMFWYRQDPGLGLRLIYFSYDVKMKEKGDIPEGYSVSREKKERFSLILESASTNQTSMYLCATSFGGAMSWHFGDGTRLSIL.

Notes on this clone: The same CDR3 can be traced to other DNA sequences in this sample. The rearrangement links TRBV5-1 to TRBJ1-5; D might be TRBD1 (5 bases). Germline CDR1 is SGHRS and CDR2 is YFSETQ. There are 14 residues in the CDR3. Trimming stripped 5 bases from V and 3 bases from J, with 12 bases between. Here the CDR3 reads CASRPDSSNQPQHF. The DNA for the CDR3 is TGCGCCAGCAGACCCGACAGTTCCAATCAGCCCCAGCATTTT. Full variable domain (rest looked up from reference TRBV5-1 and TRBJ1-5): KAGVTQTPRYLIKTRGQQVTLSCSPISGHRSVSWYQQTPGQGLQFLFEYFSETQRNKGNFPGRFSGRQFSNSRSEMNVSTLELGDSALYLCASRPDSSNQPQHFGDGTRLSIL.

The chain is built from TRBV30 and TRBJ2-7; D not certain. Trimming cost V 7 bases and J 2 bases, with 9 bases left between them. Germline V lookup: CDR1 GTSNPN, CDR2 SVGIG (reference sequence). The CDR3 spans 11 residues. The CDR3 DNA is TGTGCCTCCCGGACGGCCTACGAGCAGTACTTC. Translated: CASRTAYEQYF.

The chain uses TRBV19 and TRBJ2-3; 9 positions agree with TRBD2. V shed 4 bases, J shed 6 bases, and the junction held 5 bases outside the gene matches. The CDR3 covers 14 residues. The germline V gene has CDR1 LNHDA and CDR2 SQIVND (reference sequence). CDR3 loop: CASSSGRASDTQYF. In DNA, the CDR3 is TGTGCCAGTAGTAGCGGGAGGGCTTCGGATACGCAGTATTTT.

The chain has TRBV18 and TRBJ2-5; 10 bases match TRBD1. The CDR3 is 13 residues long. Trimming at V came to 5 bases and at J to 3 bases, leaving 0 bases not matched to a gene. The germline gives CDR1 KGHSH, CDR2 LQKENI. The CDR3 is CASSGTGEETQYF. In nucleotides, the CDR3 is TGTGCCAGCTCAGGGACAGGGGAAGAGACCCAGTACTTC.